This record covers a single T cell receptor beta chain. The data belong to a study of T cell changes during pregnancy in multiple sclerosis. Some clones are missing from TCRdb's copy, which holds only in-frame ones; the method was immunoSEQ multiplex PCR. The sample gives some 30,000 clones, about nine tenths of which show up once; approximately 4.5% is in the top ten. The germline CDR1 and CDR2 sequences are WNHNN and SYGVQD (reference sequence). The CDR3 is made up of 16 amino acids. V shed 2 bases, J shed 6 bases, and the junction held 9 bases outside the gene matches. This sequence originates from a female donor with multiple sclerosis, enrolled in a pregnancy study. V gene TRBV10-1 combines with J gene TRBJ2-1, with 8 bases identical to TRBD2. The sample here was CD8+ T cells from peripheral blood mononuclear cells, taken in the second trimester of pregnancy. CDR3 bases: TGCGCCAGCAGTGAGGCCCAGCGGGAGAGGGGCAATGAGCAGTTCTTC. As protein: CASSEAQRERGNEQFF.